These 26 T cell receptor beta chains came from one sample sequenced in a study of blood T cell repertoires in COVID-19. The assay was immunoSEQ multiplex PCR, and TCRdb's table has in-frame clones only and misses some. The sample has 55,000 to 80,000 clones; about 83% are singletons. The sample was peripheral blood. Every receptor here comes from a man aged 50-60 years with active COVID-19.

The rearrangement links TRBV27 to TRBJ2-7, with TRBD1 identical over 12 bases. V lost 6 bases and J lost 0; bases outside the gene matches: 18. The germline CDR1 and CDR2 sequences are MNHEY and SMNVEV (reference sequence). The CDR3 is 20 residues long. This chain's CDR3 is CASRDRISGTGGTLSYEQYF. CDR3 DNA sequence: TGTGCCAGCAGAGATAGAATTTCCGGGACAGGGGGCACCCTCTCCTACGAGCAGTACTTC.

The gene calls are TRBV28 and TRBJ2-2; 9 nucleotides line up with TRBD1. The trim removed 5 bases at V and 8 bases at J, leaving 9 bases unmatched. The CDR3 spans 15 residues. CDR1 MDHEN and CDR2 SYDVKM come from the germline V gene. CDR3: CASSPTGGARGELFF. In DNA, the CDR3 is TGTGCCAGCAGTCCTACAGGGGGCGCAAGGGGGGAGCTGTTTTTT.

This chain connects TRBV7-6 to TRBJ2-3; D not certain. This CDR3 spans 18 amino acids. V lost 0 bases, J lost 0 bases, and 16 bases lay in between. The germline V gene has CDR1 SGHVS and CDR2 FNYEAQ. This CDR3 reads CASSLAIMAASSTDTQYF. The CDR3, as DNA: TGTGCCAGCAGCTTAGCAATTATGGCGGCCAGTAGCACAGATACGCAGTATTTT.

This clone was seen a single time. The V and J genes are TRBV4-3 and TRBJ2-2; D is unclear. Germline V gene lookup returns CDR1 LGHNA and CDR2 YSLEER. Trimming left V 0 bases short and J 0 bases short, with 11 bases between. The CDR3 has 17 residues. Written as DNA, the CDR3 is TGCGCCAGCAGCCAAGATCGTTTGCGTACGAACACCGGGGAGCTGTTTTTT. Its protein product is CASSQDRLRTNTGELFF.

The V call is TRBV7-2, the J call TRBJ1-1; no reliable D call. Germline V gene data show CDR1 as SGHTA and CDR2 as FQGNSA. The ends were cut back, 0 bases at V and 2 bases at J, with 10 bases in the middle. The CDR3 covers 15 residues. The CDR3 protein is CASSLAPVSNTEAFF. CDR3 sequence (DNA): TGTGCCAGCAGCTTAGCGCCGGTGTCCAACACTGAAGCTTTCTTT.

This clone has a single count. The chain recombines TRBV4-3 with TRBJ2-3, with a possible D match to TRBD2 (6 bases). Trimming took 0 bases from V and 5 from J, leaving 18 bases between them. Germline V gene lookup returns CDR1 LGHNA and CDR2 YSLEER. The CDR3 consists of 17 residues. CDR3 protein: CASSQDTATGAQDTQYF. The CDR3 coding sequence is TGCGCCAGCAGCCAAGATACCGCAACGGGAGCCCAAGATACGCAGTATTTT.

V gene TRBV7-6 combines with J gene TRBJ1-1; D call uncertain. Germline V lookup: CDR1 SGHVS, CDR2 FNYEAQ. The CDR3 runs to 16 residues. V gave up 1 base and J gave up 1 base, with 13 bases separating them. CDR3 sequence: CASSLDPPTENTEAFF. The CDR3, as DNA: TGTGCCAGCAGCTTAGACCCTCCCACAGAGAACACTGAAGCTTTCTTT.

This clone was counted a single time. V is TRBV7-3 and J is TRBJ2-1; 10 nucleotides align to TRBD2. The CDR3 spans 14 residues. Germline V gene sequence: CDR1 SGHTA, CDR2 FQGTGA. Unmatched junction bases numbered 4, after V lost 6 bases and J lost 5 bases. The CDR3 DNA follows: TGTGCCAGCAGTAACGGACTAGCGGACAATGAGCAGTTCTTC. Amino acids: CASSNGLADNEQFF.

This chain uses TRBV12-3 or TRBV12-4 with TRBJ1-2; 9 bases fit TRBD1. The CDR3 covers 13 residues. V gave up 6 bases and J gave up 8 bases; unmatched junction bases: 7. The CDR3 protein is CASRPDRGEGYTF. DNA for the CDR3: TGTGCCAGCAGACCGGACAGGGGTGAGGGCTACACCTTC.

The chain uses TRBV19 and TRBJ2-7; 11 bases align to TRBD1. The CDR3 extends over 14 amino acids. J lost 5 bases, V lost 6 bases, and 6 bases had no gene match. Germline lookup yields CDR1 LNHDA and CDR2 SQIVND (reference sequence). CDR3 protein: CASSRRDRGNEQYF. DNA for the CDR3: TGTGCCAGTAGCCGACGGGACAGGGGGAACGAGCAGTACTTC.

The gene calls are TRBV6-5 and TRBJ2-1; 9 positions agree with TRBD1. The junction had 8 bases not matched to a gene; V was cut back by 4 bases and J by 10 bases. Germline V gene data show CDR1 as MNHEY and CDR2 as SVGAGI. There are 14 residues in the CDR3. CDR3 protein: CASSSGQGLEEQFF. In DNA form, the CDR3 reads TGTGCCAGCAGTTCGGGACAGGGACTGGAGGAGCAGTTCTTC.

The chain carries TRBV2 and TRBJ2-5; 9 bases fit TRBD1. Germline CDR1 and CDR2: SNHLY and FYNNEI. The CDR3 contains 14 residues. Trimming cost V 4 bases and J 3 bases; bases outside gene matches: 3. CDR3 amino acids: CASSGTGAKETQYF. CDR3 DNA: TGTGCCAGCAGTGGGACAGGGGCTAAAGAGACCCAGTACTTC.

This chain uses TRBV5-8 with TRBJ1-6; perhaps TRBD1 as D (6 bases). CDR1 and CDR2 (germline): SGHTS, YDEGEE. With 6 bases removed from V and 0 bases from J, the gap between germline ends came to 13 bases. This CDR3 is built from 16 residues. CDR3 amino acids: CASKRTASSYNSPLHF. CDR3 coding DNA: TGTGCCAGCAAACGGACAGCCAGCTCCTATAATTCACCCCTCCACTTT.

V gene TRBV19 combines with J gene TRBJ1-5; no clear D gene. Trimming took 7 bases from V and 2 from J, leaving 18 bases between them. Germline-derived CDR1 and CDR2 are LNHDA and SQIVND (reference sequence). The length of the CDR3 is 16 residues. The CDR3 sequence is CASKEGRRLGNQPQHF. As DNA, the CDR3 is TGTGCCAGTAAGGAGGGCCGACGCCTAGGCAATCAGCCCCAGCATTTT.

The J gene is TRBJ2-3, the V gene TRBV3-1 (or the pseudogene TRBV3-2); 10 nucleotides align to TRBD2. The CDR3 is 16 amino acids. The germline V gene encodes CDR1 LGHDT and CDR2 YNNKEL (reference sequence). V lost 4 bases to trimming and J lost 4 bases; unmatched junction nucleotides: 8. In nucleotides, the CDR3 is TGTGCCAGCAGCCTCGGAGTCCTAGCGGGAGCAGATACGCAGTATTTT. It is translated as CASSLGVLAGADTQYF.

The chain combines TRBV6-8 with TRBJ2-5; 9 positions match TRBD1. From germline, CDR1 is MNHGY and CDR2 SAAAGT. Germline trimming cut 11 bases from V and 7 bases from J; bases unmatched to any gene: 11. This CDR3 comprises 13 residues. CDR3 amino acids: CAPLGTGKGTQYF. CDR3 in DNA: TGTGCCCCACTGGGGACAGGGAAAGGGACCCAGTACTTC.

This sequence joins TRBV19 and TRBJ2-1; no definite D call. The CDR3 consists of 15 residues. V shed 6 bases and J shed 7 bases, with 19 bases lying between them. Germline loops: CDR1 LNHDA, CDR2 SQIVND (reference sequence). CDR3 DNA: TGTGCCAGTAGCGGATCAAGCGAGTTTCAGAATGAGCAGTTCTTC. Its translation: CASSGSSEFQNEQFF.

The V call is TRBV6-5, the J call TRBJ2-5; 9 bases map to TRBD2. The CDR3 covers 15 residues. V shed 0 bases and J 1 base; nucleotides not matched to a gene: 0. The V gene's germline CDR1 is MNHEY and CDR2 SVGAGI. The CDR3 DNA reads TGTGCCAGCAGTTACTCGACTAGCGGCCAAGAGACCCAGTACTTC. This encodes CASSYSTSGQETQYF.

The rearrangement links TRBV2 to TRBJ1-3, with D possibly being TRBD1 (5 bases). CDR1 and CDR2 from the germline V gene are SNHLY and FYNNEI. Trimming took off 5 bases at V and 0 bases at J, with 11 bases between the two ends. The CDR3 runs 15 residues. This chain's CDR3 is CASSLTGISGNTIYF. The CDR3, as DNA: TGTGCCAGCAGTCTAACAGGTATCTCTGGAAACACCATATATTTT.

This clone was detected a few times. This chain joins TRBV5-1 and TRBJ2-7; D is possibly TRBD2 (5 bases). The ends were cut back, 4 bases at V and 0 bases at J, with 23 bases in the middle. The CDR3 sequence is 18 residues long. Germline CDR1 SGHRS, CDR2 YFSETQ. The CDR3 loop reads CASSGSPLAAASSYEQYF. CDR3 sequence (DNA): TGCGCCAGCAGCGGATCCCCTCTGGCAGCGGCGAGCTCCTACGAGCAGTACTTC.

The genes are TRBV2 and TRBJ1-3; D uncertain. This CDR3 spans 14 amino acids. Germline V gives CDR1 SNHLY, CDR2 FYNNEI. Trimming removed 8 bases at V and 0 bases at J, with 11 bases between. CDR3 amino acids: CASVAPLSGNTIYF. CDR3 coding DNA: TGTGCCAGCGTAGCACCACTCTCTGGAAACACCATATATTTT.

This chain joins TRBV19 and TRBJ2-1, with 10 bases aligning to TRBD2. The CDR3 has 18 amino acids. V trimming: 2 bases; J trimming: 0 bases; junction bases outside the gene matches: 7. Germline CDR1 is LNHDA and CDR2 is SQIVND (reference sequence). Here the CDR3 DNA reads TGTGCCAGTAGTATACAGGGGACTAGCGTAGACTCCTACAATGAGCAGTTCTTC. This codes for CASSIQGTSVDSYNEQFF.

This chain links TRBV6-5 with TRBJ2-1; 8 nucleotides line up with TRBD2. There are 13 residues in the CDR3. Germline CDR1 and CDR2: MNHEY and SVGAGI. V gave up 8 bases and J gave up 8 bases; unmatched junction bases: 8. The CDR3 nucleotides are TGTGCCAGCGGAGCGGGGGTGGAAGATGAGCAGTTCTTC. It is translated as CASGAGVEDEQFF.

This clone turned up a few times. The V and J genes are TRBV5-4 and TRBJ2-3; TRBD2 aligns across 15 bases. The germline V gene encodes CDR1 SGHNT and CDR2 YYREEE (reference sequence). The CDR3 spans 20 residues. V dropped 3 bases and J dropped 1; count of bases not matched to a gene: 12. The DNA of the CDR3 is TGTGCCAGCAGCTCCAAACGGGGGACTAGCGGGGGGCGACGCACAGATACGCAGTATTTT. It yields the protein CASSSKRGTSGGRRTDTQYF.

The V and J genes are TRBV6-5 and TRBJ2-1, with 9 bases aligning to TRBD2. V was pared by 6 bases and J by 7 bases, with 10 bases of the junction left unmatched. This CDR3 contains 15 residues. Germline V gives CDR1 MNHEY, CDR2 SVGAGI. CDR3 sequence reads: CASRQIAGAGNEQFF. The DNA of the CDR3 is TGTGCCAGCAGACAGATAGCGGGGGCGGGGAATGAGCAGTTCTTC.

This rearrangement joins TRBV14 to TRBJ2-1; a possible D gene is TRBD2 (5 bases). The CDR3 extends over 13 amino acids. CDR1 and CDR2 (germline): SGHDN, FVKESK. Trimming stripped 0 bases from V and 16 bases from J, with 16 bases between. The DNA for the CDR3 is TGTGCCAGCAGCCAAGAGCAGGCTAGCCCATTCTTCTTC. It codes for CASSQEQASPFFF. The full variable domain, rest sourced from reference TRBV14 and TRBJ2-1, is EAGVTQFPSHSVIEKGQTVTLRCDPISGHDNLYWYRRVMGKEIKFLLHFVKESKQDESGMPNNRFLAERTGGTYSTLKVQPAELEDSGVYFCASSQEQASPFFFGPGTRLTVL.